This paragraph reports one T cell receptor beta chain. Germline V gene sequence: CDR1 ENHRY, CDR2 SYGVKD. The CDR3 covers 11 residues. With 4 bases removed from V and 8 bases from J, the gap between germline ends came to 8 bases. The record originates from a study of blood T cell repertoires in COVID-19. Across the whole study: Specimens from acute and convalescent COVID-19 originated in the United States, Italy and Spain.

In the original workflow: The assay estimated nucleated cells by amplifying reference gene primers. The assay was immunoSEQ multiplex PCR, and TCRdb's table has in-frame clones only and misses some. The V and J calls and clone size were taken over from that table, and D and trimming were inferred from the DNA. The table includes approximately 220,000 clones, around four fifths detected once. This clonotype was obtained from a woman aged 55-70 years who had recovered from COVID-19. The source material was peripheral blood. V and J are TRBV10-3 and TRBJ1-1; possibly TRBD1 for D (6 bases). The CDR3 nucleotides are TGTGCCATCAGTGCAACAGGGGAAGCTTTCTTT. It is translated as CAISATGEAFF.